One and the same sample provided the 20 T cell receptor beta chains below, sequenced in a study of CD8+ T cells in alopecia areata (dated by TCRdb to between 2017 and 2018). Libraries came from the immunoSEQ multiplex PCR assay. For TCR sequencing, RNA was extracted from every sample and reverse transcribed into cDNA to serve as template. TCRdb stores this immuneACCESS table with in-frame sequences only. Part of the clones is absent; in the studies checked, under half of the shortfall reflects unresolved V genes, and no reason is known for the rest. A total of 150,000 to 200,000 clones appear in this sample, about 70% of them only once. Of the sample, more than 9.5% falls within the top ten clones. The time point label of this sample denotes: baseline before oral tofacitinib. The sample here was CD8+ T cells sorted from blood, taken at week 0. Every receptor here comes from a human donor with alopecia areata.

This clone was detected a few times. The chain links TRBV6-6 to TRBJ2-3, with D tentatively TRBD2 (5 bases). The V gene lost 7 bases and the J gene lost 0 bases, with 11 bases spanning the gap. The CDR3 sequence is 14 residues long. Germline CDR1 MNHNY, CDR2 SVGAGI (reference sequence). The CDR3 bases are TGTGCCAGCACGAAGGTAGCGAGCACAGATACGCAGTATTTT. It translates to CASTKVASTDTQYF.

This chain joins TRBV15 and TRBJ2-3; D gene ambiguous. The CDR3 totals 14 residues. With 1 base removed from V and 1 base from J, the gap between germline ends came to 6 bases. Germline CDR1 is LNHNV and CDR2 is YYDKDF (reference sequence). CDR3 nucleotide sequence: TGTGCCACCAGCAGAGGGTCGGGCACAGATACGCAGTATTTT. Amino acid sequence: CATSRGSGTDTQYF.

This chain uses TRBV27 with TRBJ2-7; 8 nucleotides align to TRBD2. V shed 3 bases, J shed 4 bases, and the junction held 2 bases outside the gene matches. Per germline, CDR1 MNHEY and CDR2 SMNVEV (reference sequence). The CDR3 is 13 amino acids. CDR3 in DNA: TGTGCCAGCAGTTTCCGGGGGGGATACGAGCAGTACTTC. Translating gives CASSFRGGYEQYF.

This chain links TRBV7-9 with TRBJ1-1; the D is unclear. The CDR3 totals 11 residues. The germline V gene encodes CDR1 SEHNR and CDR2 FQNEAQ (reference sequence). V was shortened by 1 base and J by 7 bases, with 4 bases between the two germline ends. In DNA form, the CDR3 reads TGTGCCAGCAGCTTAGGACTTGAAGCTTTCTTT. It codes for CASSLGLEAFF.

This clone was seen only once. The chain recombines TRBV11-2 with TRBJ2-1; D assignment may be TRBD1 or TRBD2 (5 bases each). There are 12 residues in the CDR3. CDR1 and CDR2 from the germline V gene are SGHAT and FQNNGV. With 3 bases removed from V and 10 bases from J, the gap between germline ends came to 10 bases. The CDR3 protein is CASSFLGAEQFF. CDR3 nucleotide sequence: TGTGCCAGCAGCTTTCTCGGGGCAGAGCAGTTCTTC.

The chain combines TRBV5-6 with TRBJ2-1; D uncertain. Trimming cost V 4 bases and J 4 bases, with 18 bases left between them. CDR1 is SGHDT, CDR2 YYEEEE, per germline. The CDR3 has 16 residues. The CDR3 DNA reads as TGTGCCAGCAGCCTAGGGCGGCCACGGCCGTACAATGAGCAGTTCTTC. This codes for CASSLGRPRPYNEQFF.

This rearrangement joins TRBV7-9 to TRBJ2-3; D is perhaps TRBD1 (5 bases). The CDR3 extends over 13 amino acids. Germline lookup yields CDR1 SEHNR and CDR2 FQNEAQ (reference sequence). The V end was cut by 5 bases, the J end by 4 bases, with 10 bases between. CDR3 loop: CASSPGAADTQYF. The CDR3 bases are TGTGCCAGCAGCCCTGGGGCCGCAGATACGCAGTATTTT.

This chain uses TRBV19 with TRBJ2-1; D might be TRBD2 (6 bases). The CDR3 runs 15 residues. V lost 5 bases and J lost 4, with 15 bases in between. Looked up from germline, CDR1 is LNHDA and CDR2 is SQIVND (reference sequence). CDR3 bases: TGTGCCAGTAGTGGAGACAGCCGGGGGTACAATGAGCAGTTCTTC. Translation: CASSGDSRGYNEQFF.

This sequence joins TRBV7-9 and TRBJ2-5, with 7 bases lining up with TRBD2. Per the germline V gene, CDR1 is SEHNR and CDR2 is FQNEAQ (reference sequence). Germline trimming cut 3 bases from V and 3 bases from J; bases unmatched to any gene: 1. This CDR3 comprises 13 residues. Written as DNA, the CDR3 is TGTGCCAGCAGCTTGAGCGGGGAAGAGACCCAGTACTTC. It specifies CASSLSGEETQYF. The complete variable domain, with remaining parts taken from reference TRBV7-9 and TRBJ2-5, reads DTGVSQNPRHKITKRGQNVTFRCDPISEHNRLYWYRQTLGQGPEFLTYFQNEAQLEKSRLLSDRFSAERPKGSFSTLEIQRTEQGDSAMYLCASSLSGEETQYFGPGTRLLVL.

This chain uses TRBV15 with TRBJ1-1; D gene uncertain. The length of the CDR3 is 13 residues. The germline V gene encodes CDR1 LNHNV and CDR2 YYDKDF (reference sequence). The V gene lost 1 base and the J gene lost 7 bases, with 10 bases spanning the gap. In DNA form, the CDR3 reads TGTGCCACCAGCAGAGGGACCTTTGGTGAAGCTTTCTTT. Translated: CATSRGTFGEAFF.

The chain uses TRBV27 and TRBJ1-4; D not certain. Germline V lookup: CDR1 MNHEY, CDR2 SMNVEV (reference sequence). V lost 4 bases, J lost 8 bases, and 17 bases lay in between. The length of the CDR3 is 15 residues. The CDR3 reads CASSSTPRQQEKLFF. The CDR3 nucleotides read TGTGCCAGCAGTTCGACCCCGCGGCAGCAGGAAAAACTGTTTTTT.

This clone was detected a few times. The rearrangement joins TRBV10-2 to TRBJ2-2; no clear D gene. This CDR3 contains 13 residues. Looked up from germline, CDR1 is WSHSY and CDR2 is SAAADI. Trimming took 6 bases from V and 2 from J, leaving 7 bases between them. CDR3 sequence: CASRQPNTGELFF. As DNA, the CDR3 is TGCGCCAGCAGGCAGCCAAACACCGGGGAGCTGTTTTTT.

The chain employs TRBV7-9 and TRBJ1-1, with 10 bases matching TRBD1. The CDR3 runs 15 residues. Per the germline V gene, CDR1 is SEHNR and CDR2 is FQNEAQ (reference sequence). The V and J ends lost 7 bases and 5 bases, in that order; junction bases with no gene match: 10. The CDR3 here is CASTNIDRGQTEAFF. The CDR3 DNA is TGTGCCAGCACCAATATCGACAGGGGGCAAACTGAAGCTTTCTTT.

The chain recombines TRBV29-1 with TRBJ1-2; D uncertain. CDR1 and CDR2 (germline): SQVTM, ANQGSEA. Trimming removed 6 bases at V and 3 bases at J, with 11 bases between. This CDR3 is built from 12 residues. Here the CDR3 DNA reads TGCAGCGTAGTCCTCTATGACTATGGCTACACCTTC. This translates into CSVVLYDYGYTF.

The chain employs TRBV19 and TRBJ1-1; possibly TRBD1 for D (6 bases). V was cut by 7 bases and J by 6 bases, with 12 bases left in between. Germline lookup yields CDR1 LNHDA and CDR2 SQIVND (reference sequence). The CDR3 is made up of 12 amino acids. The CDR3 DNA reads as TGTGCCAGTATGGTGGGGGCCGCTGAAGCTTTCTTT. Its protein is CASMVGAAEAFF. Using reference TRBV19 and TRBJ1-1 for the parts outside the CDR3, the full variable domain is DGGITQSPKYLFRKEGQNVTLSCEQNLNHDAMYWYRQDPGQGLRLIYYSQIVNDFQKGDIAEGYSVSREKKESFPLTVTSAQKNPTAFYLCASMVGAAEAFFGQGTRLTVV.

The chain recombines TRBV9 with TRBJ2-3; 15 bases align to TRBD2. Germline V gives CDR1 SGDLS, CDR2 YYNGEE. V was clipped by 3 bases and J by 6 bases; unmatched bases: 5. The CDR3 sequence is 16 residues long. CDR3 protein: CASSGTSGGAKDTQYF. In DNA form, the CDR3 reads TGTGCCAGCAGCGGGACTAGCGGGGGGGCTAAGGATACGCAGTATTTT.

This clone has only one observation. J is TRBJ2-1 and V is TRBV7-2; D is uncertain. This CDR3 has 17 amino acids. Trimming removed 1 base from V and 4 bases from J, with 17 bases in between. Germline-derived CDR1 and CDR2 are SGHTA and FQGNSA. The CDR3: CASSLVSIGVGYNEQFF. CDR3 bases: TGTGCCAGCAGCTTAGTCTCGATCGGTGTGGGATACAATGAGCAGTTCTTC.

This chain uses TRBV4-1 with TRBJ2-7; 8 bases map to TRBD2. The CDR3 covers 13 residues. Germline values: CDR1 MGHRA, CDR2 YSYEKL. Germline trimming cut 4 bases from V and 5 bases from J; bases unmatched to any gene: 4. CDR3: CASSRAGGDEQYF. The CDR3 coding sequence is TGCGCCAGCAGCCGAGCCGGGGGGGACGAGCAGTACTTC.

The rearrangement uses TRBV11-2 and TRBJ2-5; 15 bases fit TRBD2. Per germline, CDR1 SGHAT and CDR2 FQNNGV. V dropped 0 bases and J dropped 0; count of bases not matched to a gene: 5. CDR3 length equals 19 residues. The CDR3 bases are TGTGCCAGCAGCTTAGAGGGACTAGCGGGGGGCGGTTACCAAGAGACCCAGTACTTC. Amino acid sequence: CASSLEGLAGGGYQETQYF.

The J gene is TRBJ2-7, the V gene TRBV13; 7 bases fit TRBD1. Germline trimming cut 4 bases from V and 2 bases from J; bases unmatched to any gene: 11. The CDR3 sequence is 16 residues long. Germline CDR1 PRHDT, CDR2 FYEKMQ (reference sequence). CDR3 in DNA: TGTGCCAGCAGCTCCCCGGGACAGAAGAATCCCTACGAGCAGTACTTC. This sequence encodes CASSSPGQKNPYEQYF.